These T cell receptor beta chains were read from a single sample in a study of STAT5B mutations in CD4+ large granular lymphocyte leukemia. Measured with immunoSEQ multiplex PCR; TCRdb has only the in-frame clones, and not every one. This sample yields about 46,000 clones, of which 80% to 85% are seen a single time; 0.3% to 0.4% belongs to the top ten. The sequenced sample was CD4+ T cells from blood buffy coats. These receptors all stem from a human donor in good health. Both conserved end residues are part of each CDR3. The D gene is left open where the match is weak. The size field is filled for only some rows; it gives once, few, many or a size class.

d_gene: TRBD1
j_gene: TRBJ2-5
v_gene: TRBV28
abundance: -
CDR3aa: CASSLFSRQGGRETQYF
CDR3nt: TGTGCCAGCAGTTTATTTTCCAGACAGGGTGGTCGGGAGACCCAGTACTTC

d_gene: -
j_gene: TRBJ1-5
v_gene: TRBV7-3
abundance: -
CDR3aa: CASILRVNSWRSSNQPQHF
CDR3nt: TGTGCCAGCATCCTACGGGTTAATTCGTGGCGATCTAGCAATCAGCCCCAGCATTTT

d_gene: -
j_gene: TRBJ2-1
v_gene: TRBV9
abundance: -
CDR3aa: CASSLTADEQFF
CDR3nt: TGTGCCAGCAGCCTCACAGCTGATGAGCAGTTCTTC

d_gene: TRBD1
j_gene: TRBJ2-7
v_gene: TRBV12-5
abundance: -
CDR3aa: CASGPGTGGPYEQYF
CDR3nt: TGTGCTAGTGGTCCGGGGACAGGGGGCCCCTACGAGCAGTACTTC

d_gene: -
j_gene: TRBJ2-2
v_gene: TRBV14
abundance: once
CDR3aa: CASRKNTMNTGELFF
CDR3nt: TGTGCCAGCAGAAAAAACACCATGAACACCGGGGAGCTGTTTTTT

d_gene: -
j_gene: TRBJ1-6
v_gene: TRBV9
abundance: few
CDR3aa: CASSVVVGPIYSPLHF
CDR3nt: TGTGCCAGCAGCGTAGTAGTAGGGCCCATTTATTCACCCCTCCACTTT

d_gene: -
j_gene: TRBJ2-5
v_gene: TRBV5-1
abundance: -
CDR3aa: CASRSMPTGETQYF
CDR3nt: TGCGCCAGCAGGTCAATGCCAACGGGGGAGACCCAGTACTTC

d_gene: -
j_gene: TRBJ1-3
v_gene: TRBV6-1
abundance: few
CDR3aa: CASSEAWQIGNTIYF
CDR3nt: TGTGCCAGCAGTGAAGCTTGGCAGATTGGAAACACCATATATTTT

d_gene: -
j_gene: TRBJ2-5
v_gene: TRBV7-6
abundance: -
CDR3aa: CASSLRGEVRAVETQYF
CDR3nt: TGTGCCAGCAGCTTAAGGGGGGAGGTCAGGGCAGTCGAGACCCAGTACTTC

d_gene: -
j_gene: TRBJ2-5
v_gene: TRBV1
abundance: -
CDR3aa: CTSSQERAGRETQYF
CDR3nt: TGCACCAGCAGCCAAGAAAGAGCGGGCCGAGAGACCCAGTACTTC

d_gene: -
j_gene: TRBJ2-5
v_gene: TRBV5-1
abundance: -
CDR3aa: CASSLSGVETQYF
CDR3nt: TGCGCCAGCAGCTTGTCAGGGGTAGAGACCCAGTACTTC

d_gene: TRBD2
j_gene: TRBJ2-1
v_gene: TRBV7-3
abundance: -
CDR3aa: CASSFSSGWTNEQFF
CDR3nt: TGTGCCAGCAGCTTTTCTAGCGGGTGGACCAATGAGCAGTTCTTC

d_gene: TRBD1
j_gene: TRBJ1-2
v_gene: TRBV7-9
abundance: few
CDR3aa: CASSFREQGRGGGYTF
CDR3nt: TGTGCCAGCAGCTTCAGAGAACAGGGGCGCGGGGGTGGCTACACCTTC

d_gene: -
j_gene: TRBJ2-1
v_gene: TRBV5-4
abundance: -
CDR3aa: CASSWDGSYNEQFF
CDR3nt: TGTGCCAGCAGTTGGGACGGCTCCTACAATGAGCAGTTCTTC